Given below is one T cell receptor beta chain in context. Its antigen is still unknown. Base quality data are lacking; no much larger clone is found one base away. This entry is derived from a study of blood T cell repertoires in COVID-19 (dated by TCRdb to between 2020 and 2021). For context, the study as a whole: The collaborator samples originated in the United States, Italy and Spain and spanned the acute and convalescent phases of COVID-19. Samples were obtained from the ongoing ImmuneRACE study (first 160 participants) and from roughly 1,300 subjects provided by 6 global collaborators. The sample metadata nearly always contained a de-identified subject ID, COVID-19 status, age in years and sex. Where HLA class I and class II types were available, the types were taken from metadata supplied by the sample provider, not from assay-based typing. Subjects who had been exposed to COVID-19, were actively infected with it, or had recovered from it provided the deeply sampled blood TCRbeta repertoires that made up the dataset. The material from the prospective study consisted of cDNA or gDNA derived from T cells, B-cell-depleted T cells, or PBMCs. The repertoires were released in a freely available public database intended as a resource for research on the immune response to SARS-CoV-2. General study outcomes and caveats: Clinical and demographic metadata were provided uncurated, with the amount varying by source and participant.

TCRbeta CDR3 regions were amplified from genomic DNA by means of the immunoSEQ Assay, a bias-controlled multiplex PCR. Processing in the source paper ran as follows. The number of nucleated cells in each sample was estimated by amplification of reference gene primers within the assay. To quantify the absolute abundance of each unique TCRbeta CDR3 rearrangement, sequence reads were collapsed and filtered. For each sample, productive Simpson clonality was calculated by taking the square root of Simpson's diversity index across productive rearrangements. The immuneACCESS repertoire file appears here via TCRdb, limited to in-frame rearrangements. These files lack a portion of the clones; in checked studies, under half of the deficit traces to unresolved V genes, and the cause of the others is not known. V and J calls and clone size follow that table, whereas D and trimming were derived from the DNA. This sample lists 200,000 to 250,000 clones; about 80% were detected once. The ten largest clones add up to 7.4% of the sample.

The V end gives up 4 bases and the J end 3 bases, leaving 2 bases in the junction not matched to a gene. The germline V gene supplies CDR1 SGHVS and CDR2 FQNEAQ. The CDR3 has 14 amino acids, counting the end cysteine and phenylalanine. Just the 42-base CDR3 DNA is kept, in frame starting at base 1. Collaborating institutions collected whole blood in K2EDTA tubes following their own protocols. For TCRbeta analysis, collaborator samples were shipped as frozen whole blood, as isolated PBMCs, or as DNA extracted from either sample type. This receptor was identified in a woman aged 45 to 65 with acute or convalescent COVID-19. The V gene is TRBV7-8 and the J gene is TRBJ2-7, with 11 junctional bases fitting TRBD2. Specimen: peripheral blood. DNA sequence: TGTGCCAGCAGCTCGACTAGCGGGGACTACGAGCAGTACTTC. The resulting protein is CASSSTSGDYEQYF.